This TCR beta chain was identified in a study of T cells in Graves' hyperthyroidism and ophthalmopathy (dated by TCRdb to the late 2010s). Study-level background: To identify TCR V-J signatures that set the groups apart, the researchers used a discovery cohort of 100 patients, made up of 40 to 45 with Graves' ophthalmopathy and about 55 with stable Graves' hyperthyroidism. The study also compared thyroid tissue and blood T-cell repertoires from five or six Graves' hyperthyroidism patients. For training and testing, the approximately 92 patients in the discovery cohort were randomly divided in a 7:3 ratio. Once sampling was done, hyperthyroidism patients were given methimazole at a starting dose of 30 mg daily, whereas ophthalmopathy patients were given high-dose intravenous methylprednisolone. The paper reports TCR Vbeta CDR3 sequencing of approximately 140 peripheral blood samples: around 45 ophthalmopathy, under 85 hyperthyroidism and around 17 progressor patients. Prospective prediction of ophthalmopathy was tested in an independent validation cohort consisting of some 19 hyperthyroidism patients and 17 patients who later progressed to ophthalmopathy. Overall study results and their limits: In cross-validation, a model built on a 13 V-J signature told ophthalmopathy apart from stable hyperthyroidism with approximately 91% sensitivity and around 83% specificity, and in testing the same model reached 80%/75%. Most expanded thyroid clonotypes (frequency above 0.001) were also detected in blood, a finding suggesting that blood repertoires may reflect thyroid immune responses. In validation, the model predicted progression to ophthalmopathy with approximately 70% sensitivity and approximately 74% specificity, a median of approximately 6.7 months before onset. Sample size was not statistically predetermined, and investigators were not blinded to group allocation.

The germline V gene (reference sequence) provides CDR1 DFQATT and CDR2 SNEGSKA. From the cysteine through the phenylalanine, the CDR3 covers 13 amino acids. Only the CDR3 DNA is retained, 39 bases long and in frame from the first base. V drops 2 bases and J drops 8 bases, leaving 12 bases in between. The TCR beta CDR3 regions were amplified from the RNA transcripts. For the first round of RT-PCR on the TCR CDR3, the HTBI primer set was used together with the Qiagen OneStep RT-PCR kit. The libraries were constructed in a second round of multiplex PCR and then size-selected and purified. Libraries were sequenced paired-end with 100 bp reads on an Illumina HiSeq2000. The original methods were these. SOAPnuke was used to process the raw data, with reads discarded if the reads contained adapters or uncalled bases, had a mean Phred below 15, or lacked an exact constant-primer or identifier match. High-quality paired reads were merged using COPE v1.2.5, and each unique nucleotide sequence was defined as a clonotype. MiTCR v1.1 was used to align clonotypes to the IMGT TRBV, TRBD and TRBJ reference segments. The analysis was restricted to V-J combinations with a frequency above 0.0001, which together covered approximately 99% of the repertoires. A TCS score was defined as the ratio between F50 (clonal expansion) and ExV (chaos), using BLOSUM62-based TCRdist between CDR3 peptides within each V-J. Welch's t-statistics and random forest reduced 500 to 650 V-J features to about 12, which were used in a naive Bayes classifier (R e1071). The Morisita-Horn index was used to measure how similar the thyroid and blood repertoires were. Using fastp trimming at Q25 and MiXCR clonotype assembly, TCRdb reanalyzed the public sequencing data and kept in-frame beta chains. Rows are unified per CDR3 protein, each entry keeping the most common DNA and genes. These V and J calls rely on TCRdb rather than the paper's analysis. The sample table lists roughly 570,000 distinct CDR3 sequences, approximately 44% of them with a count of one. Together, the top ten hold about 8.3% of the sample.

Stable Graves' hyperthyroidism was defined as the absence of progression to ophthalmopathy over 18 months of follow-up. Hyperthyroidism patients were aged 18 to 65 years and newly diagnosed, with disease duration of less than 2 months. The study excluded patients with uncontrolled infections, other autoimmune diseases, pregnancy or lactation. Clinical symptoms, serum thyroxine and TRAb, thyroid ultrasound, and orbital computed tomography formed the basis for the diagnoses. Total RNA was extracted with Trizol reagent, and quality was checked on an Agilent 2100 Bioanalyzer. This clonotype occurred many times. No cognate antigen has been identified for it. No much larger clone exists at a distance of one base, and base qualities are not known.

This TCR derives from a woman aged 18-35 years with Graves' hyperthyroidism. Material: peripheral blood or thyroid tissue (not recorded which). The chain couples TRBV20-1 to TRBJ1-4; no confident D gene assignment can be made. The nucleotides are TGCAGTGCTAGAATCGGGAACGAAGAAAAACTGTTTTTT. The resulting protein is CSARIGNEEKLFF.